These 31 T cell receptor beta chains share one sample of origin, sequenced in a study of T cell responses to AZD1222 COVID-19 vaccine. Sequencing was performed with immunoSEQ multiplex PCR; in TCRdb, only in-frame clones are kept and a portion is missing. The sample has around 270,000 clones, around 93% seen once; the top ten hold less than 0.65%. The sequencing here drew on peripheral blood, taken 28 days after the second AZD1222 dose. These receptors came from an adult who received the AZD1222 COVID-19 vaccine.

V is TRBV4-3 and J is TRBJ2-7, with D tentatively TRBD2 (6 bases). CDR1 LGHNA and CDR2 YSLEER come from the germline V gene. This CDR3 spans 17 amino acids. With 0 bases removed from V and 4 bases from J, the gap between germline ends came to 19 bases. The CDR3 DNA reads as TGCGCCAGCAGCCAAGATCGGGGGAGCCTCGGGTGGTACGAGCAGTACTTC. This gives the protein CASSQDRGSLGWYEQYF.

J is TRBJ2-3 and V is TRBV11-3, with D uncertain. Germline V gene lookup returns CDR1 SGHNT and CDR2 YENEEA. Between the trimmed V and J ends, which lost 1 base and 4 bases, there was a span of 12 bases. The CDR3 extends over 15 amino acids. The CDR3, as DNA: TGTGCCAGCAGCTTAGGGACGGCCTTAGCAGATACGCAGTATTTT. Protein sequence: CASSLGTALADTQYF. Full variable domain (remainder filled in from reference TRBV11-3 and TRBJ2-3): EAGVVQSPRYKIIEKKQPVAFWCNPISGHNTLYWYLQNLGQGPELLIRYENEEAVDDSQLPKDRFSAERLKGVDSTLKIQPAELGDSAVYLCASSLGTALADTQYFGPGTRLTVL.

The chain uses TRBV23-1 and TRBJ2-1; D unclear. TRBV23-1 is placed among ORFs of uncertain function. V lost 8 bases to trimming and J lost 8 bases, with 16 bases between them. CDR3 size: 13 residues. CDR3 sequence (DNA): TGCGCCAGCGGCGACCTAGGCAGGTATGAGCAGTTCTTC. This sequence encodes CASGDLGRYEQFF.

This sequence joins TRBV7-2 and TRBJ2-7; 7 bases align to TRBD1. J was trimmed by 2 bases and V by 7 bases; bases with no gene match: 5. This CDR3 is 13 amino acids long. Germline V CDR1 and CDR2: SGHTA, FQGNSA. The CDR3 nucleotides read TGTGCCAGCACCTGGGACAGTACCTACGAGCAGTACTTC. Encoded protein: CASTWDSTYEQYF.

This rearrangement joins TRBV18 to TRBJ2-7; D is possibly TRBD1 (6 bases). Trimming removed 3 bases from V and 3 bases from J, with 9 bases in between. The CDR3 loop spans 13 amino acids. Per the germline V gene, CDR1 is KGHSH and CDR2 is LQKENI. CDR3 DNA sequence: TGTGCCAGCTCACCCCGACAGGTCTACGAGCAGTACTTC. Its translation: CASSPRQVYEQYF.

The V and J genes are TRBV5-1 and TRBJ1-2, with D possibly TRBD1 on 5 matching bases. Looked up from germline, CDR1 is SGHRS and CDR2 is YFSETQ. The CDR3 length is 12 residues. The V end lost 4 bases, the J end lost 6 bases, and 10 bases lay between the germline ends. The CDR3: CASSIPGNGYTF. In DNA form, the CDR3 reads TGCGCCAGCAGCATACCAGGGAATGGCTACACCTTC.

The chain combines TRBV5-6 with TRBJ2-6; 9 bases align to TRBD1. With 7 bases clipped from V and 0 bases from J, the junction kept 11 bases outside the gene matches. Germline V gene sequence: CDR1 SGHDT, CDR2 YYEEEE. The CDR3 is 18 amino acids. The CDR3 DNA is TGTGCCAGCCGCACCCCCGGACAGGGGAGCTCTGGGGCCAACGTCCTGACTTTC. This sequence encodes CASRTPGQGSSGANVLTF.

The rearrangement links TRBV5-6 to TRBJ2-1, with D maybe TRBD2 (6 bases). With 4 bases removed from V and 9 bases from J, the gap between germline ends came to 11 bases. CDR1 and CDR2 from the germline V gene are SGHDT and YYEEEE. This CDR3 is built from 12 residues. CDR3 region: CASSLGRGEQFF. As DNA, the CDR3 is TGTGCCAGCAGCCTCGGGAGAGGTGAGCAGTTCTTC.

This chain joins TRBV5-6 and TRBJ1-5; D may be TRBD1 (5 bases). Germline CDR1 SGHDT, CDR2 YYEEEE. The length of the CDR3 is 16 residues. V was trimmed by 1 base and J by 2 bases, leaving 13 bases between them. The CDR3 bases are TGTGCCAGCAGCTTGATTGGTAGGGGTGGCAATCAGCCCCAGCATTTT. Translation gives CASSLIGRGGNQPQHF.

As to this clone: The sample contains more than one DNA sequence encoding this CDR3. J is TRBJ2-1 and V is TRBV19; D is perhaps TRBD2 (5 bases). The CDR3 is 14 amino acids. Trimming shortened V by 5 bases and J by 0 bases, and 8 bases separated the two germline ends. The germline V gene encodes CDR1 LNHDA and CDR2 SQIVND (reference sequence). The CDR3 here is CASSFGNSYNEQFF. CDR3 bases: TGTGCCAGTAGTTTCGGGAACTCCTACAATGAGCAGTTCTTC.

V gene TRBV6-1 combines with J gene TRBJ2-5, with 10 nucleotides matching TRBD2. The length of the CDR3 is 16 residues. The trim removed 1 base at V and 9 bases at J, leaving 11 bases unmatched. Germline V CDR1 and CDR2: MNHNS, SASEGT. CDR3 residues: CASSEGRTSGAGAQYF. CDR3 nucleotide sequence: TGTGCCAGCAGTGAAGGCCGGACTAGCGGAGCCGGAGCCCAGTACTTC.

This chain uses TRBV5-5 with TRBJ2-7; a possible D gene is TRBD2 (6 bases). Germline V lookup: CDR1 SGHKS, CDR2 YYEKEE (reference sequence). V was trimmed by 4 bases and J by 0 bases, leaving 11 bases between them. The CDR3 sequence is 14 residues long. The CDR3 DNA reads TGTGCCAGCAGCCGGGGGTTGAGCTCCTACGAGCAGTACTTC. It translates to CASSRGLSSYEQYF.

V usage is TRBV27 and J usage is TRBJ2-7, with D perhaps given as TRBD1 or TRBD2 (6 bases each). Germline values: CDR1 MNHEY, CDR2 SMNVEV (reference sequence). CDR3 length equals 15 residues. Trimming removed 0 bases at V and 0 bases at J, with 9 bases between. This CDR3 is CASSLSGGSSYEQYF. CDR3 nucleotide sequence: TGTGCCAGCAGTTTATCAGGGGGGAGCTCCTACGAGCAGTACTTC.

The gene calls are TRBV2 and TRBJ1-6, with D uncertain. CDR1 is SNHLY, CDR2 FYNNEI, per germline. Trimming removed 7 bases from V and 8 bases from J, with 12 bases in between. The CDR3 covers 13 residues. The CDR3 reads CASMVGRDSPLHF. The CDR3 nucleotides are TGTGCCAGCATGGTGGGTAGAGATTCACCCCTCCACTTT. Drawing the rest from reference TRBV2 and TRBJ1-6, the complete variable domain is EPEVTQTPSHQVTQMGQEVILRCVPISNHLYFYWYRQILGQKVEFLVSFYNNEISEKSEIFDDQFSVERPDGSNFTLKIRSTKLEDSAMYFCASMVGRDSPLHFGNGTRLTVT.

The J gene is TRBJ1-1, the V gene TRBV6-4; 9 bases are shared with TRBD1. V was pared by 7 bases and J by 5 bases, with 8 bases of the junction left unmatched. Germline V gene data show CDR1 as MRHNA and CDR2 as SNTAGT. The CDR3 is 14 amino acids. DNA for the CDR3: TGTGCCAGCACCCCGGGACAGGGTAGTACTGAAGCTTTCTTT. This sequence encodes CASTPGQGSTEAFF.

The genes are TRBV28 and TRBJ2-3; possible D gene TRBD1, 5 bases. CDR3 length: 15 amino acids. V was trimmed by 2 bases and J by 2 bases, leaving 11 bases between them. Germline lookup yields CDR1 MDHEN and CDR2 SYDVKM. The CDR3 nucleotides are TGTGCCAGCAGTTTACAGGCAGGGCACACAGATACGCAGTATTTT. This translates into CASSLQAGHTDTQYF.

This clone is a singleton in its sample. The chain is built from TRBV28 and TRBJ1-4; a possible D gene is TRBD1 (6 bases). CDR1 and CDR2 (germline): MDHEN, SYDVKM. V gave up 8 bases and J gave up 7 bases, with 17 bases separating them. CDR3 length: 14 residues. This CDR3 reads CASRVGGHGEKLFF. CDR3 nucleotides: TGTGCCAGCCGCGTGGGGGGCCATGGTGAAAAACTGTTTTTT. Full variable domain (rest looked up from reference TRBV28 and TRBJ1-4): DVKVTQSSRYLVKRTGEKVFLECVQDMDHENMFWYRQDPGLGLRLIYFSYDVKMKEKGDIPEGYSVSREKKERFSLILESASTNQTSMYLCASRVGGHGEKLFFGSGTQLSVL.

CDR3 amino acids: CATSDTGGLAFF. Written as DNA, the CDR3 is TGTGCCACCAGTGACACAGGGGGCCTGGCTTTCTTT. The chain recombines TRBV24-1 with TRBJ1-1, with 9 bases matching TRBD1. This CDR3 contains 12 residues. The V and J ends lost 4 bases and 11 bases, in that order; junction bases with no gene match: 4. Germline V gene lookup returns CDR1 KGHDR and CDR2 SFDVKD.

This clone was counted once. The rearrangement joins TRBV6-2 or TRBV6-3 to TRBJ2-7, with 10 bases that match TRBD2. The CDR3 loop spans 16 amino acids. Trimming at V came to 2 bases and at J to 5 bases, leaving 9 bases not matched to a gene. Germline V gene sequence: CDR1 MNHEY, CDR2 SVGEGT. The CDR3 spells CASSYRRLAGVHEQYF. CDR3 DNA: TGTGCCAGCAGTTACAGGAGGCTAGCGGGAGTGCACGAGCAGTACTTC.

V gene TRBV6-5 combines with J gene TRBJ1-6; D possibly corresponds to TRBD1 (5 bases). V was cut by 7 bases and J by 8 bases, with 12 bases left in between. The V gene's germline CDR1 is MNHEY and CDR2 SVGAGI. This CDR3 is built from 13 residues. CDR3 amino acids: CASKKGTDSPLHF. The CDR3 region has the DNA TGTGCCAGCAAAAAGGGGACCGATTCACCCCTCCACTTT.

V is TRBV5-1 and J is TRBJ1-1; D is uncertain. The CDR3 consists of 13 residues. V lost 4 bases and J lost 1, with 8 bases in between. CDR1 is SGHRS and CDR2 is YFSETQ in the germline V gene. This chain's CDR3 is CASSAQPNTEAFF. The CDR3 coding sequence is TGCGCCAGCAGCGCACAGCCGAACACTGAAGCTTTCTTT.

This clone was observed once. The J gene is TRBJ2-7, the V gene TRBV5-4, with 8 nucleotides matching TRBD1. The CDR3 covers 15 residues. J was trimmed by 2 bases and V by 4 bases; bases with no gene match: 8. CDR1 is SGHNT, CDR2 YYREEE, per germline (reference sequence). CDR3 in DNA: TGTGCCAGCAGCCAATTGGGACAGGCAGCCTACGAGCAGTACTTC. Its protein is CASSQLGQAAYEQYF.

The J gene is TRBJ2-7, the V gene TRBV18; TRBD1 agrees at 10 bases. Germline V gene sequence: CDR1 KGHSH, CDR2 LQKENI. The V and J ends lost 3 bases and 3 bases, in that order; junction bases with no gene match: 5. The CDR3 spans 15 residues. Written as DNA, the CDR3 is TGTGCCAGCTCACCGACAGGGGGCCTTGACTACGAGCAGTACTTC. It is translated as CASSPTGGLDYEQYF.

The chain employs TRBV27 and TRBJ2-7, with 7 nucleotides matching TRBD2. The V and J ends lost 2 bases and 1 base, in that order; junction bases with no gene match: 5. CDR1 MNHEY and CDR2 SMNVEV come from the germline V gene (reference sequence). The CDR3 spans 15 residues. The CDR3 here is CASSLTGGSSYEQYF. The CDR3 nucleotides are TGTGCCAGCAGTTTAACGGGGGGATCGTCCTACGAGCAGTACTTC.

V is TRBV2 and J is TRBJ2-5; a possible D gene is TRBD2 (5 bases). This CDR3 has 13 amino acids. V was pared by 2 bases and J by 5 bases, with 9 bases between. The germline CDR1 and CDR2 sequences are SNHLY and FYNNEI. CDR3 in amino acids: CASSERGRETQYF. CDR3 sequence (DNA): TGTGCCAGCAGTGAACGGGGTCGGGAGACCCAGTACTTC.

In DNA, the CDR3 is TGTGCCAGCAGCGTAGGGACTAGCGGTAGATTCTCCTACGAGCAGTACTTC. It translates to CASSVGTSGRFSYEQYF. The rearrangement joins TRBV9 to TRBJ2-7, with 10 nucleotides matching TRBD2. Unmatched junction bases numbered 6, after V lost 0 bases and J lost 0 bases. The germline V gene has CDR1 SGDLS and CDR2 YYNGEE. The length of the CDR3 is 17 residues.

The gene calls are TRBV27 and TRBJ1-1, with TRBD1 identical over 9 bases. The CDR3 length is 16 residues. The V gene end was trimmed by 2 bases and the J gene end by 5 bases; junction bases not matched to a gene: 9. Germline-derived CDR1 and CDR2 are MNHEY and SMNVEV (reference sequence). CDR3 nucleotides: TGTGCCAGCAGTTTAAATCCGGGACAGGGCAAGACTGAAGCTTTCTTT. Its protein is CASSLNPGQGKTEAFF.

The V gene is TRBV7-9, the J gene TRBJ2-1; D tentatively fits TRBD1 or TRBD2 (7 bases each). This CDR3 has 14 residues. Trimming shortened V by 0 bases and J by 13 bases, and 16 bases separated the two germline ends. Germline V gene sequence: CDR1 SEHNR, CDR2 FQNEAQ (reference sequence). CDR3 coding DNA: TGTGCCAGCAGCTTAGCCCCGACAGGGAGGGGACAGTTCTTC. Translation gives CASSLAPTGRGQFF.

The chain recombines TRBV5-8 with TRBJ1-2, with D uncertain. Germline-derived CDR1 and CDR2 are SGHTS and YDEGEE. CDR3 length equals 15 residues. Trimming took off 1 base at V and 2 bases at J, with 12 bases between the two ends. The CDR3: CASSLFRVGNYGYTF. The CDR3 DNA is TGTGCCAGCAGCTTGTTCCGGGTGGGAAACTATGGCTACACCTTC.

CDR3 sequence reads: CASARGGGEKLFF. CDR3 DNA sequence: TGTGCCAGCGCAAGGGGTGGAGGGGAAAAACTGTTTTTT. This chain joins TRBV2 and TRBJ1-4; D is perhaps TRBD1 (5 bases). The V gene lost 8 bases and the J gene lost 8 bases, with 15 bases spanning the gap. Germline V gene data show CDR1 as SNHLY and CDR2 as FYNNEI. This CDR3 region has 13 residues.

The gene calls are TRBV18 and TRBJ1-2, with 7 nucleotides matching TRBD1. This CDR3 region has 15 residues. Losses at the gene ends were 2 bases for V and 6 bases for J; bases not matched to a gene: 9. The germline V gene encodes CDR1 KGHSH and CDR2 LQKENI. The CDR3: CASSPGTENYHGYTF. The DNA of the CDR3 is TGTGCCAGCTCACCAGGGACAGAAAATTACCATGGCTACACCTTC.